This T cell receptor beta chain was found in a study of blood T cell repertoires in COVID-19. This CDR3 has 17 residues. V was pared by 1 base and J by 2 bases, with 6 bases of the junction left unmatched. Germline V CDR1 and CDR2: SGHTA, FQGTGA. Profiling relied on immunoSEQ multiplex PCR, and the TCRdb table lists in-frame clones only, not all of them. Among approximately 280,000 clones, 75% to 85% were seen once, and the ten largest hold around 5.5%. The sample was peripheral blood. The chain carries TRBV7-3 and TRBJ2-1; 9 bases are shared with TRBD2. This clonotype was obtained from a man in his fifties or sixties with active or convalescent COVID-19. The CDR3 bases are TGTGCCAGCAGCTTAATGGCTAGCGGGATCCCCTACAATGAGCAGTTCTTC. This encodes CASSLMASGIPYNEQFF.